A single sample is the source of the 30 T cell receptor beta chains below, sequenced in a study of cytomegalovirus exposure and HLA in healthy donors. Primers for the PCR totalled 60 Vbeta and 13 Jbeta. Here immunoSEQ multiplex PCR was the method, and the copy in TCRdb shows in-frame clones only, minus some. The table shows 90,000 to 130,000 clones, with more than 65% occurring only once. The sequencing sample was made of PBMCs. The source of these receptors is a man aged 30 to 39 in good health and CMV-seropositive.

The chain joins TRBV19 to TRBJ2-7; 13 nucleotides align to TRBD2. V shed 8 bases and J 2 bases; nucleotides not matched to a gene: 3. Germline V CDR1 and CDR2: LNHDA, SQIVND (reference sequence). CDR3 length: 14 residues. In nucleotides, the CDR3 is TGTGCCAGTTCAACTAGCGGGGGGGCCTACGAGCAGTACTTC. This codes for CASSTSGGAYEQYF.

V gene TRBV7-2 combines with J gene TRBJ1-1; weak D call: TRBD1 (6 bases). The CDR3 is 14 amino acids. The V end was cut by 5 bases, the J end by 4 bases, with 14 bases between. Germline CDR1 and CDR2: SGHTA and FQGNSA. CDR3 sequence: CASSPQGRGTEAFF. The CDR3 region has the DNA TGTGCCAGCAGCCCACAGGGACGAGGCACTGAAGCTTTCTTT.

The chain has TRBV5-1 and TRBJ2-7, with 9 bases aligning to TRBD1. The CDR3 length is 15 residues. V dropped 7 bases and J dropped 5; count of bases not matched to a gene: 13. Germline assignment: CDR1 SGHRS and CDR2 YFSETQ. CDR3 in DNA: TGCGCCAGCTGTCCCGTTCCGGGACAGGGCCACGAGCAGTACTTC. It specifies CASCPVPGQGHEQYF.

This chain uses TRBV5-1 with TRBJ1-6; 9 bases agree with TRBD1. Unmatched junction bases numbered 15, after V lost 4 bases and J lost 10 bases. Germline V gives CDR1 SGHRS, CDR2 YFSETQ. The CDR3 extends over 17 amino acids. The DNA for the CDR3 is TGCGCCAGCAGCCGAATACCACCGGGACAGGGAGAGTCACCCCTCCACTTT. It is translated as CASSRIPPGQGESPLHF. The variable domain in full, completed from reference TRBV5-1 and TRBJ1-6, reads KAGVTQTPRYLIKTRGQQVTLSCSPISGHRSVSWYQQTPGQGLQFLFEYFSETQRNKGNFPGRFSGRQFSNSRSEMNVSTLELGDSALYLCASSRIPPGQGESPLHFGNGTRLTVT.

The V and J genes are TRBV19 and TRBJ1-5; 9 nucleotides match TRBD1. The V segment lost 0 bases and the J segment 7 bases; nucleotides outside the gene matches: 4. The CDR3 runs 15 residues. The germline V gene encodes CDR1 LNHDA and CDR2 SQIVND (reference sequence). The CDR3 here is CASSIEQGARQPQHF. In DNA, the CDR3 is TGTGCCAGTAGTATAGAACAGGGGGCCCGCCAGCCCCAGCATTTT. The full variable domain, completed using reference TRBV19 and TRBJ1-5, is DGGITQSPKYLFRKEGQNVTLSCEQNLNHDAMYWYRQDPGQGLRLIYYSQIVNDFQKGDIAEGYSVSREKKESFPLTVTSAQKNPTAFYLCASSIEQGARQPQHFGDGTRLSIL.

J is TRBJ1-5 and V is TRBV4-1; 7 nucleotides line up with TRBD1. The CDR3 contains 17 residues. From germline, CDR1 is MGHRA and CDR2 YSYEKL. The V gene end was trimmed by 0 bases and the J gene end by 5 bases; junction bases not matched to a gene: 10. The CDR3 region has the DNA TGCGCCAGCAGCCAAGAGAGGGGACAGTTGGGGGATCAGCCCCAGCATTTT. Protein: CASSQERGQLGDQPQHF.

The rearrangement joins TRBV7-2 to TRBJ1-4; TRBD1 matches at 9 bases. The V and J ends lost 5 bases and 3 bases, in that order; junction bases with no gene match: 4. The CDR3 runs to 15 residues. Germline CDR1 is SGHTA and CDR2 is FQGNSA. The CDR3 coding sequence is TGTGCCAGCAGCACGGGACAGGGAGCTAATGAAAAACTGTTTTTT. Amino acid sequence: CASSTGQGANEKLFF.

The rearrangement links TRBV5-1 to TRBJ1-6; 9 bases match TRBD1. The germline V gene encodes CDR1 SGHRS and CDR2 YFSETQ. The CDR3 has 14 residues. The trim removed 4 bases at V and 11 bases at J, leaving 7 bases unmatched. The CDR3 bases are TGCGCCAGCAGCGGCGGACAGGGGCATCCACCCCTCCACTTT. It translates to CASSGGQGHPPLHF.

The sample holds a few counts of this clone. The J gene is TRBJ2-5, the V gene TRBV19; 9 bases match TRBD2. The CDR3 totals 13 residues. Germline V gives CDR1 LNHDA, CDR2 SQIVND (reference sequence). Germline trimming cut 5 bases from V and 5 bases from J; bases unmatched to any gene: 3. CDR3 in DNA: TGTGCCAGTAGTTTTGGACTAGCGGAGACCCAGTACTTC. Its protein is CASSFGLAETQYF.

The rearrangement uses TRBV30 and TRBJ2-5; D is undetermined. CDR3 length: 11 residues. V dropped 5 bases and J dropped 5 bases, with 9 bases sitting between them. Germline values: CDR1 GTSNPN, CDR2 SVGIG (reference sequence). This CDR3 reads CAWRMEETQYF. DNA for the CDR3: TGTGCCTGGCGAATGGAGGAGACCCAGTACTTC.

V usage is TRBV19 and J usage is TRBJ1-1; D remains unclear. The germline gives CDR1 LNHDA, CDR2 SQIVND (reference sequence). The CDR3 covers 15 residues. V lost 7 bases and J lost 3, with 18 bases in between. The CDR3: CASKRWRGIYTEAFF. As DNA, the CDR3 is TGTGCCAGTAAACGGTGGCGGGGAATATACACTGAAGCTTTCTTT.

The chain is built from TRBV11-2 and TRBJ2-5, with TRBD2 matching over 8 bases. With 1 base clipped from V and 9 bases from J, the junction kept 10 bases outside the gene matches. Looked up from germline, CDR1 is SGHAT and CDR2 is FQNNGV. CDR3 size: 15 residues. The CDR3 nucleotides are TGTGCCAGCAGCTTAGGTGGACTAGCTAGGCAGGCCCAGTACTTC. Its translation: CASSLGGLARQAQYF. The variable domain in full, with the rest retrieved from reference TRBV11-2 and TRBJ2-5, is EAGVAQSPRYKIIEKRQSVAFWCNPISGHATLYWYQQILGQGPKLLIQFQNNGVVDDSQLPKDRFSAERLKGVDSTLKIQPAKLEDSAVYLCASSLGGLARQAQYFGPGTRLLVL.

This chain uses TRBV2 with TRBJ2-3, with D possibly TRBD1 on 5 matching bases. CDR1 and CDR2 from the germline V gene are SNHLY and FYNNEI. The germline V and J ends were trimmed by 3 bases and 4 bases, with 20 bases remaining between them. This CDR3 contains 17 residues. The CDR3 loop is CASSDPSWQGWADTQYF. The CDR3 bases are TGTGCCAGCAGTGATCCCTCCTGGCAGGGTTGGGCAGATACGCAGTATTTT.

This clone turned up a few times. The chain uses TRBV6-1 and TRBJ2-7; 7 bases are shared with TRBD1. Germline assignment: CDR1 MNHNS and CDR2 SASEGT. The V gene end was trimmed by 2 bases and the J gene end by 9 bases; junction bases not matched to a gene: 13. CDR3 size: 15 residues. CDR3 sequence: CASSERDRDLTRQYF. The DNA of the CDR3 is TGTGCCAGCAGTGAACGGGACAGAGACCTTACGAGGCAGTACTTC.

This chain joins TRBV9 and TRBJ2-5, with 16 bases that match TRBD2. The ends lost 4 bases at V and 8 bases at J; junction bases unmatched: 11. CDR1 is SGDLS, CDR2 YYNGEE, per germline. This CDR3 spans 17 amino acids. The CDR3 nucleotides read TGTGCCAGCAGCCAATCCGGGACTAGCGGGGGGGGCGTAACCCAGTACTTC. Amino acids: CASSQSGTSGGGVTQYF.

The chain has TRBV7-2 and TRBJ1-1; 7 bases are shared with TRBD1. Per germline, CDR1 SGHTA and CDR2 FQGNSA. CDR3 size: 13 residues. J was trimmed by 4 bases and V by 5 bases; bases with no gene match: 4. CDR3 amino acids: CASSISGGTEAFF. CDR3 nucleotide sequence: TGTGCCAGCAGCATATCAGGGGGCACTGAAGCTTTCTTT. Drawing the rest from reference TRBV7-2 and TRBJ1-1, the complete variable domain is GAGVSQSPSNKVTEKGKDVELRCDPISGHTALYWYRQSLGQGLEFLIYFQGNSAPDKSGLPSDRFSAERTGGSVSTLTIQRTQQEDSAVYLCASSISGGTEAFFGQGTRLTVV.

This clone was seen only a few times. A read error is the likely source, as a far larger clone sits one nucleotide away. This same CDR3 is encoded by further DNA sequences in the sample. The chain combines TRBV5-1 with TRBJ2-3; tentative D call: TRBD1 (5 bases). The ends were cut back, 0 bases at V and 5 bases at J, with 10 bases in the middle. Per the germline V gene, CDR1 is SGHRS and CDR2 is YFSETQ. The CDR3 runs 14 residues. The CDR3 reads CASSLEQGGDTQYF. The CDR3 coding sequence is TGCGCCAGCAGCTTGGAGCAGGGTGGAGATACGCAGTATTTT.

To note about this clone: Other nucleotide sequences in the sample specify the same CDR3. V and J are TRBV15 and TRBJ2-7, with D possibly TRBD1 on 5 matching bases. Germline V gives CDR1 LNHNV, CDR2 YYDKDF (reference sequence). The CDR3 runs to 14 residues. V lost 1 base and J 1 base, leaving 8 bases between the germline ends. The chain's CDR3 is CATSRAQGSYEQYF. CDR3 in DNA: TGTGCCACCAGCAGAGCGCAGGGATCCTACGAGCAGTACTTC. Supplemented by reference TRBV15 and TRBJ2-7, the full variable domain reads DAMVIQNPRYQVTQFGKPVTLSCSQTLNHNVMYWYQQKSSQAPKLLFHYYDKDFNNEADTPDNFQSRRPNTSFCFLDIRSPGLGDTAMYLCATSRAQGSYEQYFGPGTRLTVT.

This chain joins TRBV5-4 and TRBJ2-3; the match to TRBD2 covers 12 bases. V trimming: 0 bases; J trimming: 5 bases; junction bases outside the gene matches: 4. This CDR3 is 16 amino acids long. Germline V gene sequence: CDR1 SGHNT, CDR2 YYREEE (reference sequence). The CDR3, as DNA: TGTGCCAGCAGCTTGGTACCTAGCGGGGGGGGAGATACGCAGTATTTT. The encoded protein is CASSLVPSGGGDTQYF.

The genes are TRBV19 and TRBJ1-2; D is perhaps TRBD1 (5 bases). Germline V gene sequence: CDR1 LNHDA, CDR2 SQIVND (reference sequence). The CDR3 length is 12 residues. The germline V and J ends were trimmed by 10 bases and 4 bases, with 13 bases remaining between them. As DNA, the CDR3 is TGTGCCACCGGGGGGACCCTCTATGGCTACACCTTC. Its translation is CATGGTLYGYTF.

The V call is TRBV6-5, the J call TRBJ2-3; 7 bases agree with TRBD1. CDR1 is MNHEY, CDR2 SVGAGI, per germline. V trimming: 4 bases; J trimming: 0 bases; junction bases outside the gene matches: 4. The CDR3 loop spans 15 amino acids. CDR3 DNA sequence: TGTGCCAGCAGTTTGAGGGGACAGAGCACAGATACGCAGTATTTT. Its translation: CASSLRGQSTDTQYF.

The chain couples TRBV11-2 to TRBJ1-2; tentative D call: TRBD1 (6 bases). Trimming shortened V by 5 bases and J by 3 bases, and 19 bases separated the two germline ends. This CDR3 is 16 amino acids long. From germline, CDR1 is SGHAT and CDR2 FQNNGV. Here the CDR3 reads CASSPGSRGADYGYTF. The CDR3 bases are TGTGCCAGCAGCCCAGGGTCCAGGGGCGCTGACTATGGCTACACCTTC.

The CDR3 protein is CAWRTSGDSSYNEQFF. The CDR3 DNA follows: TGTGCCTGGAGGACTAGCGGGGATAGCTCCTACAATGAGCAGTTCTTC. V gene TRBV30 combines with J gene TRBJ2-1, with 11 bases identical to TRBD2. Germline trimming cut 3 bases from V and 0 bases from J; bases unmatched to any gene: 4. The CDR3 runs to 16 residues. Germline loops: CDR1 GTSNPN, CDR2 SVGIG (reference sequence).

This chain links TRBV10-1 with TRBJ2-7; D uncertain. The germline V gene has CDR1 WNHNN and CDR2 SYGVQD (reference sequence). CDR3 length equals 13 residues. The V end was cut by 2 bases, the J end by 3 bases, with 8 bases between. The CDR3 spells CASSEGSNYEQYF. The DNA of the CDR3 is TGCGCCAGCAGTGAGGGCTCAAACTACGAGCAGTACTTC.

The J gene is TRBJ1-5, the V gene TRBV6-5, with D maybe TRBD1 (6 bases). Between the trimmed V and J ends, which lost 6 bases and 6 bases, there was a span of 15 bases. The CDR3 spans 14 residues. CDR1 and CDR2 (germline): MNHEY, SVGAGI. CDR3 DNA sequence: TGTGCCAGCAGACTCAGACAGGATTCTCAGCCCCAGCATTTT. This gives the protein CASRLRQDSQPQHF.

This clone was counted only a few times. The chain links TRBV9 to TRBJ1-3; 8 bases fit TRBD1. Germline assignment: CDR1 SGDLS and CDR2 YYNGEE. J lost 0 bases, V lost 1 base, and 6 bases had no gene match. CDR3 length: 17 amino acids. CDR3 sequence (DNA): TGTGCCAGCAGCGTACGGGGGGACAGGTCCTCTGGAAACACCATATATTTT. Residues: CASSVRGDRSSGNTIYF.

The chain couples TRBV6-6 to TRBJ2-3; a possible D gene is TRBD1 (6 bases). Germline loops: CDR1 MNHNY, CDR2 SVGAGI (reference sequence). The V gene lost 2 bases and the J gene lost 2 bases, with 14 bases spanning the gap. The length of the CDR3 is 16 residues. CDR3 DNA sequence: TGTGCCAGCAGTTACGCCAGGGACACCTACACAGATACGCAGTATTTT. This codes for CASSYARDTYTDTQYF.

The chain is built from TRBV6-7 and TRBJ2-7; maybe TRBD1 (6 bases). TRBV6-7 is classed as an ORF, of uncertain function. V dropped 2 bases and J dropped 5 bases, with 22 bases sitting between them. The CDR3 is made up of 17 amino acids. DNA for the CDR3: TGTGCCAGCAGTTACGGCAGTCTCGCAGGCGAGGGGGACGAGCAGTACTTC. This gives the protein CASSYGSLAGEGDEQYF.

The chain has TRBV5-4 and TRBJ2-1, with a weak D call TRBD1 (6 bases). There are 14 residues in the CDR3. Trimming cost V 7 bases and J 5 bases, with 16 bases left between them. Germline CDR1 is SGHNT and CDR2 is YYREEE (reference sequence). CDR3 region: CASLRMDSHNEQFF. CDR3 DNA sequence: TGTGCCAGCCTGAGAATGGACAGCCACAATGAGCAGTTCTTC.

This clone has more than one count but fewer than ten. The J gene is TRBJ1-4, the V gene TRBV25-1; no clear D gene. CDR3 size: 15 residues. V was cut by 6 bases and J by 8 bases, with 19 bases left in between. Germline CDR1 reads MGHDK; CDR2 reads SYGVNS. The DNA of the CDR3 is TGTGCCAGCAGCCCAAGGAGTAGCGGTGGAGAAAAACTGTTTTTT. Protein sequence: CASSPRSSGGEKLFF.